The entry that follows covers one T cell receptor beta chain sequence. Antigen specificity is unknown. These data come from a study of T-cell memory formation after mild COVID-19. Whole-study findings and limits: Clones which contracted sat mainly in CM and EM if CD4+, and in EMRA if CD8+. The authors left the SARS-CoV-2 specificity of second-wave clones peaking on day 37 unconfirmed. Clones contracting over day 15 to 85 were CD4/CD8 balanced, with later expanders leaning CD4+.

Sample barcodes and UMIs were carried by the TCR alpha and TCR beta cDNA libraries that 5'RACE generated with constant-segment primers. TCRdb re-analysed the 5' RACE reads in MiXCR, keeping a single row per CDR3 protein. This table has about 320,000 distinct CDR3 sequences, over 11% appearing once. The sequence came from a young man who had mild COVID-19 (a few samples of this study predate the infection). Cell type and time point are not known. The sequenced sample was PBMCs or a T cell subset sorted from them (not recorded which).

The CDR3 loop reads CASRGNWNNEQFF. CDR3 in DNA: TGCGCCAGCAGAGGTAATTGGAACAATGAGCAGTTCTTC. This chain joins TRBV5-1 and TRBJ2-1; D ambiguous. This CDR3 is built from 13 residues. V was pared by 5 bases and J by 5 bases, with 11 bases between. Germline values: CDR1 SGHRS, CDR2 YFSETQ.